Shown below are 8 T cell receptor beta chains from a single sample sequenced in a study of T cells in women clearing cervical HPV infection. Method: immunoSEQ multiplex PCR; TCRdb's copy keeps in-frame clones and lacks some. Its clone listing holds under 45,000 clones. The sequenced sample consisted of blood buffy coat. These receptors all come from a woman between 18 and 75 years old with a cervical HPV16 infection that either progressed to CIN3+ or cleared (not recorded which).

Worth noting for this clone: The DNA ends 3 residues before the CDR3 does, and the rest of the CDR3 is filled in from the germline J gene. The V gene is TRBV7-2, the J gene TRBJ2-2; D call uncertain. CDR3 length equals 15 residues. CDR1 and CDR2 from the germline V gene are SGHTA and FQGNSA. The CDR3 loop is CASSLVGTANEKLFF. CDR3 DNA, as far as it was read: TGTGCCAGCAGCTTAGTCGGCACAGCTAATGAAAAG.

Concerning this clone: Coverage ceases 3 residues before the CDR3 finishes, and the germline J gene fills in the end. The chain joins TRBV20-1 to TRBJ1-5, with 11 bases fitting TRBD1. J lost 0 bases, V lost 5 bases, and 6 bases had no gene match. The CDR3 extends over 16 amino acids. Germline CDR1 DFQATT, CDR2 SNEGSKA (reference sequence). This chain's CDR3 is CSAQGQGVGSNQPQHF. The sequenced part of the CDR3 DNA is TGCAGTGCTCAGGGACAGGGGGTTGGTAGCAATCAGCCC.

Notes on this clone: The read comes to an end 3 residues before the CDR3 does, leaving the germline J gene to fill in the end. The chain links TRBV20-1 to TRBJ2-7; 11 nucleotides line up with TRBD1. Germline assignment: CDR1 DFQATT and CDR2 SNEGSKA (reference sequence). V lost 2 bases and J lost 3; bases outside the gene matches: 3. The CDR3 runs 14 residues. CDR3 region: CSARPGTGGYEQYF. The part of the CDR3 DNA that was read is TGCAGTGCTAGACCCGGGACAGGGGGCTACGAG.

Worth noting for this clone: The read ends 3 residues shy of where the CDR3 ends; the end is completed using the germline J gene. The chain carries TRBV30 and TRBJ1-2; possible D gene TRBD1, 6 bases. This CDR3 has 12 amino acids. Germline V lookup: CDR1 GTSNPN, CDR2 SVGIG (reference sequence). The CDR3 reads CAWSGTDYDYTF. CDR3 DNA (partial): TGTGCCTGGAGTGGGACAGACTACGAC.

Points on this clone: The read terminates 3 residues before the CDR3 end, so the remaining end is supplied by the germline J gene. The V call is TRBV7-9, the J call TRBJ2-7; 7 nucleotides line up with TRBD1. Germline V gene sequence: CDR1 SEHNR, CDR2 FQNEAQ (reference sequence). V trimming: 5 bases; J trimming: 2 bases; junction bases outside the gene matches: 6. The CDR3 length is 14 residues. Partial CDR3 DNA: TGTGCCAGCAGCCCCCCCCAGGGGGCCTACGAG. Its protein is CASSPPQGAYE. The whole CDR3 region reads CASSPPQGAYEQYF.

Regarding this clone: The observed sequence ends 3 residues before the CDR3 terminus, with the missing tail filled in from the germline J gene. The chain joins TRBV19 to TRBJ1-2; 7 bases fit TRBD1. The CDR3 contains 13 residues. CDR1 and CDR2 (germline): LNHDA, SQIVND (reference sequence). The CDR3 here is CASSIGTGVDYTF. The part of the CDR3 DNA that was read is TGTGCCAGTAGTATAGGCACAGGGGTCGAC.

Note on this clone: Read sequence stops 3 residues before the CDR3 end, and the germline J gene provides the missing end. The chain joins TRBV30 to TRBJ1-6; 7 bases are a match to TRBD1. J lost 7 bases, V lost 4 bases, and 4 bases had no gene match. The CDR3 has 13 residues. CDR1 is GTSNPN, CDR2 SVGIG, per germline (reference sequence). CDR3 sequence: CAWNRGYNSPLHF. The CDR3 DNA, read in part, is TGTGCCTGGAACAGGGGTTACAATTCACCC.

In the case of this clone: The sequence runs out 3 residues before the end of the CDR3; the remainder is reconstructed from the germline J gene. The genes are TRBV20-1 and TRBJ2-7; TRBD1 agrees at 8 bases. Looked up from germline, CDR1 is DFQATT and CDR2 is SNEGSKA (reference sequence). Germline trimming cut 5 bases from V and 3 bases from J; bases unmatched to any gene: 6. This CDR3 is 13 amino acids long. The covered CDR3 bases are TGCAGTGCTGTGGGACAGGACAGCTACGAG. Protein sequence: CSAVGQDSYE. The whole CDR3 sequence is CSAVGQDSYEQYF.